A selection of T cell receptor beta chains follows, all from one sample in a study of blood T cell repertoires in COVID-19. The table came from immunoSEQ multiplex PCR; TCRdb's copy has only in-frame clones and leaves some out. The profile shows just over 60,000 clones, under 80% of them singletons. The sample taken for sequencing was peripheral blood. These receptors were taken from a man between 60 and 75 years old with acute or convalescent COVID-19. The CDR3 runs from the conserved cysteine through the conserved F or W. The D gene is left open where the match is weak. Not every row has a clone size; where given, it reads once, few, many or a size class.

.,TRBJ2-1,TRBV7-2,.,TGTGCCAGCAGCCTCCCCTGGTCTGAGGATGAGCAGTTCTTC,CASSLPWSEDEQFF
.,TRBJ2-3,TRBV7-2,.,TGTGCCAGCAGCTTACGGCGGGCCCAAGGCACAGATACGCAGTATTTT,CASSLRRAQGTDTQYF
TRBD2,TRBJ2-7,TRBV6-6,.,TGTGCCAGTACACCCAGGGAGGGGAACGAGCAGTACTTC,CASTPREGNEQYF
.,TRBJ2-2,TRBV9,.,TGTGCCAGCAGCGTAGCTCAGGAAAGCACCGGGGAGCTGTTTTTT,CASSVAQESTGELFF
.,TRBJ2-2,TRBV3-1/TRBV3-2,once,TGTGCCAGCAGCCCAGGGTTACGCACCGGGGAGCTGTTTTTT,CASSPGLRTGELFF
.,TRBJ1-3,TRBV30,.,TGTGCCTGGAGTGTTGGGGGCCTGAGCTCTGGAAACACCATATATTTT,CAWSVGGLSSGNTIYF
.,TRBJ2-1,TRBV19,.,TGTGCCAGTAGTATAGCCCTCGACTTGACCGGCGGGAATGAGCAGTTCTTC,CASSIALDLTGGNEQFF
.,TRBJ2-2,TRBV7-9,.,TGTGCCAGCAGCTTTGGTGGGCCCGGGGAGCTGTTTTTT,CASSFGGPGELFF
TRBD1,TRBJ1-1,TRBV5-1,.,TGCGCCAGCAGCACAGGACAGGGGGCTGAAGCTTTCTTT,CASSTGQGAEAFF
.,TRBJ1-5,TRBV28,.,TGTGCCAGCAGTTTATGGGGAGACAGCAATCAGCCCCAGCATTTT,CASSLWGDSNQPQHF
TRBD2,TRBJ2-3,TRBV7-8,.,TGTGCCAGCAGCTTAGGAGGGACTAGCGGGATCACAGATACGCAGTATTTT,CASSLGGTSGITDTQYF
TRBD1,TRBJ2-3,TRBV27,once,TGTGCCAGCAGTGGACGAACGGGACAGAACACAGATACGCAGTATTTT,CASSGRTGQNTDTQYF
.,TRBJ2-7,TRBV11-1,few,TGTGCCAGCAGCTTAGAGGGACACGGATCCTACGAGCAGTACTTC,CASSLEGHGSYEQYF
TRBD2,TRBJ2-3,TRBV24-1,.,TGTGCCACCAGTGATTCGTTCGAGCGGGGCACTAGCACAGATACGCAGTATTTT,CATSDSFERGTSTDTQYF
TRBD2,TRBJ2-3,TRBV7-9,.,TGTGCCAGCAGCGTAACCCGGGCTAGCGGGGCAGATACGCAGTATTTT,CASSVTRASGADTQYF
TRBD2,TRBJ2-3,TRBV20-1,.,TGCAGTGCTAGTTATATAACTAGCGCCACAGATACGCAGTATTTT,CSASYITSATDTQYF
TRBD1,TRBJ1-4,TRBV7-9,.,TGTGCCAGCAGCCAGGACAGGGGAAGGAATGAAAAACTGTTTTTT,CASSQDRGRNEKLFF
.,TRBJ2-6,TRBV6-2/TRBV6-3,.,TGTGCCAGCAGTCGACAGAGCTCTGGGGCCAACGTCCTGACTTTC,CASSRQSSGANVLTF
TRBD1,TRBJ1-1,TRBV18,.,TGTGCCAGCTCACAAGGGACAGGGGTGAACACTGAAGCTTTCTTT,CASSQGTGVNTEAFF
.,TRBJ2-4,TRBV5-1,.,TGCGCCAGCAGCCTAAGGGGAGGCAAAAACATTCAGTACTTC,CASSLRGGKNIQYF
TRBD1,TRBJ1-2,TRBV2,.,TGTGCCAGCAGTCGGCCGGGACAGGGAAAATTTTGGAACACCTTC,CASSRPGQGKFWNTF
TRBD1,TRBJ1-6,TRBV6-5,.,TGTGCCAGTGCCCCGGGACAGGCAAATTCACCCCTCCACTTT,CASAPGQANSPLHF
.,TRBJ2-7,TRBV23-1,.,TGCGCCAGCAGACCCGATAGACAGGTCGACGAGCAGTACTTC,CASRPDRQVDEQYF
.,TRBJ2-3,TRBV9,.,TGTGCCAGCAGCGTAGAAGACAGCCGCACAGATACGCAGTATTTT,CASSVEDSRTDTQYF
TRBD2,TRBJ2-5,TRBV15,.,TGTGCCACCAGCAGAGATCGGGCTAGCGGGAGACAAGAGACCCAGTACTTC,CATSRDRASGRQETQYF
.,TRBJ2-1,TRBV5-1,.,TGCGCCAGCAGCTTTAGACAGGTCCGTCGTGGGGAGCAGTTCTTC,CASSFRQVRRGEQFF
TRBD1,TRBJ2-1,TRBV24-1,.,TGTGCCACCAGTGACCCCACAGGGGCCAAAGGCAATGAGCAGTTCTTC,CATSDPTGAKGNEQFF
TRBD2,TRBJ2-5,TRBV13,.,TGTGCCAGCAAGGCAAGCGGGAGATTAGGGGAGACCCAGTACTTC,CASKASGRLGETQYF
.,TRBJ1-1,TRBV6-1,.,TGTGCCAGCAGTGAAGGCAGGGGCACTGAAGCTTTCTTT,CASSEGRGTEAFF
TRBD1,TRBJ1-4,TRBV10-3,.,TGTGCCATCAAGAATACAGGGGGCAAGGTTGAAAAACTGTTTTTT,CAIKNTGGKVEKLFF
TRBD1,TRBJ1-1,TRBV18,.,TGTGCCAGCCCAGGACAGGGTCGGAGGGCTGAAGCTTTCTTT,CASPGQGRRAEAFF
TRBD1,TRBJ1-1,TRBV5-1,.,TGCGCCAGCAGCTTGTGGACAGGGGGAGTGAACACTGAAGCTTTCTTT,CASSLWTGGVNTEAFF
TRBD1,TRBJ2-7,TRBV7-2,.,TGTGCCAGCAGCTTATCTCGACAGGGGGGCTACGAGCAGTACTTC,CASSLSRQGGYEQYF
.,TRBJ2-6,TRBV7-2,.,TGTGCCAGCAGCTTGGGGCGGGGCTCTGGGGCCAACGTCCTGACTTTC,CASSLGRGSGANVLTF
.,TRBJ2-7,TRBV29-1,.,TGCAGCGTCGACCCTACAGGGTTGAAGTACGAGCAGTACTTC,CSVDPTGLKYEQYF
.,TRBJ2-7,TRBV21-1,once,TGTGCCAGCAGCAATCCCCGGGACAGGGGGAGATGCGAGCAGTACTTC,CASSNPRDRGRCEQYF
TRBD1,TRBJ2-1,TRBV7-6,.,TGTGCCAGCAGCTTATCGCCCGGCAGGGGGCCCTACAATGAGCAGTTCTTC,CASSLSPGRGPYNEQFF
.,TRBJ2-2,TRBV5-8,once,TGTGCCAGCAGCTGGGAAACAGGGTTTGCCGGGGAGCTGTTTTTT,CASSWETGFAGELFF
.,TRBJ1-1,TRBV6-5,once,TGTGCCAGCAGTCTACTGGGGGCAGGCACTGAAGCTTTCTTT,CASSLLGAGTEAFF